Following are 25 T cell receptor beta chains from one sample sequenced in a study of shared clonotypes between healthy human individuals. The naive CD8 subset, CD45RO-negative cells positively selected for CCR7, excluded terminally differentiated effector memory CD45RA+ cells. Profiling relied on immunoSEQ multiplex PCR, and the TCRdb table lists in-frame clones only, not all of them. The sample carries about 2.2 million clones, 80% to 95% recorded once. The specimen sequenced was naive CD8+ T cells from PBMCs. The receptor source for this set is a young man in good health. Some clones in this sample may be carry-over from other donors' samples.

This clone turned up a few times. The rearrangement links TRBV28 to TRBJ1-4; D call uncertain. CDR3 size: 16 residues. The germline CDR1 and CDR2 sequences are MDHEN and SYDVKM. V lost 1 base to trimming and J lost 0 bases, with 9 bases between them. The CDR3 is CASSLLAYTTNEKLFF. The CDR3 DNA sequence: TGTGCCAGCAGTTTATTGGCTTACACAACTAATGAAAAACTGTTTTTT. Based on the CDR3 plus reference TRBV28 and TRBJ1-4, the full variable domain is DVKVTQSSRYLVKRTGEKVFLECVQDMDHENMFWYRQDPGLGLRLIYFSYDVKMKEKGDIPEGYSVSREKKERFSLILESASTNQTSMYLCASSLLAYTTNEKLFFGSGTQLSVL.

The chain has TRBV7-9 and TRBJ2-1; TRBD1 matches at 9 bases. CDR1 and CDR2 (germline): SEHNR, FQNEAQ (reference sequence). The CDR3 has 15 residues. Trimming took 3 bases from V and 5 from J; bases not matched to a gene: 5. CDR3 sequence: CASSFPWTGDNEQFF. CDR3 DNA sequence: TGTGCCAGCAGCTTTCCCTGGACAGGGGACAATGAGCAGTTCTTC.

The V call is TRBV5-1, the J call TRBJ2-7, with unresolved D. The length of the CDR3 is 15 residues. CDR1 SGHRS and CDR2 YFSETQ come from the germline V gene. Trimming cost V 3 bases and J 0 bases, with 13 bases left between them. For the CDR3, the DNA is TGCGCCAGCAGCTGGATGTGGGGAAGCTCCTACGAGCAGTACTTC. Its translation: CASSWMWGSSYEQYF.

In DNA, the CDR3 is TGTGCCAGCAGCTTACCAGCCAGAGCAGACGACACTGAAGCTTTCTTT. This codes for CASSLPARADDTEAFF. V is TRBV7-9 and J is TRBJ1-1; D is unclear. Looked up from germline, CDR1 is SEHNR and CDR2 is FQNEAQ (reference sequence). The CDR3 totals 16 residues. Trimming cost V 2 bases and J 3 bases, with 16 bases left between them.

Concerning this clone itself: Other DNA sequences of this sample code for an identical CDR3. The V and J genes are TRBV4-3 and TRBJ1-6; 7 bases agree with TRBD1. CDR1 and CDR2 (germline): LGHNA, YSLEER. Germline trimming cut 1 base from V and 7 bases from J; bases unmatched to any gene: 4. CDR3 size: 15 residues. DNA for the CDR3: TGCGCCAGCAGCCAAGGGACAGGTGCCAATTCACCCCTCCACTTT. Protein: CASSQGTGANSPLHF.

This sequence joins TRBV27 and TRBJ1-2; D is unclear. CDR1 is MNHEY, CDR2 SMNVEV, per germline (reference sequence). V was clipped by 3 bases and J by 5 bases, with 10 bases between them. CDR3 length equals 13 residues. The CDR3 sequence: CASSFSARYGYTF. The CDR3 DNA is TGTGCCAGCAGTTTTTCCGCTCGGTATGGCTACACCTTC.

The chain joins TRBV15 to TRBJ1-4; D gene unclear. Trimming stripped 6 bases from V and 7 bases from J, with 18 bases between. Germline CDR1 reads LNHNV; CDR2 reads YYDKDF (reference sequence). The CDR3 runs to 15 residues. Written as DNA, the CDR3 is TGTGCCACCAGGAATACAGCCTTTATTAGTGAAAAACTGTTTTTT. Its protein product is CATRNTAFISEKLFF.

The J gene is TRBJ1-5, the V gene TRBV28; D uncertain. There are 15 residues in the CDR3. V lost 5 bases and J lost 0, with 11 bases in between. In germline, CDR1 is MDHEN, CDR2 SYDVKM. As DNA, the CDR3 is TGTGCCAGCAGTCGCGACATACTTAGCAATCAGCCCCAGCATTTT. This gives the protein CASSRDILSNQPQHF.

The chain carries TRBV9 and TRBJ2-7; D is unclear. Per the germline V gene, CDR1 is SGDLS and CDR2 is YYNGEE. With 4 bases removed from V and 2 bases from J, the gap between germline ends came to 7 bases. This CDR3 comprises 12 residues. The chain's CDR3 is CASSPGTYEQYF. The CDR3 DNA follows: TGTGCCAGCAGCCCCGGTACCTACGAGCAGTACTTC.

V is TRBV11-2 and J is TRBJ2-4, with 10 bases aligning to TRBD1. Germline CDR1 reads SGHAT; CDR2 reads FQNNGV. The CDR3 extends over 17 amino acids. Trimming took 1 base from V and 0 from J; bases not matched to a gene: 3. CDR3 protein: CASSLGQGASAKNIQYF. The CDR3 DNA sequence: TGTGCCAGCAGCTTAGGACAGGGGGCATCAGCCAAAAACATTCAGTACTTC.

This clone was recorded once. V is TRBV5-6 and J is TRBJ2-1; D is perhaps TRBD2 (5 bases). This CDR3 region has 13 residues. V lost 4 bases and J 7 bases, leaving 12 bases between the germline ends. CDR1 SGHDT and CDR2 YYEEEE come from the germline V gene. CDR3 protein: CASSGGTINEQFF. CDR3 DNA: TGTGCCAGCAGCGGAGGTACGATAAATGAGCAGTTCTTC. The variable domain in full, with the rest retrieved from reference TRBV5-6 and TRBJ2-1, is DAGVTQSPTHLIKTRGQQVTLRCSPKSGHDTVSWYQQALGQGPQFIFQYYEEEERQRGNFPDRFSGHQFPNYSSELNVNALLLGDSALYLCASSGGTINEQFFGPGTRLTVL.

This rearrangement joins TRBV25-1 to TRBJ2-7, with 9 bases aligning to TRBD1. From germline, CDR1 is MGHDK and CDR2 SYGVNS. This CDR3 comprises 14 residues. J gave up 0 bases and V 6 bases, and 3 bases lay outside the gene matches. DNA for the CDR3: TGTGCCAGCAGCGCGGACAGGGGCTCCTACGAGCAGTACTTC. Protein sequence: CASSADRGSYEQYF.

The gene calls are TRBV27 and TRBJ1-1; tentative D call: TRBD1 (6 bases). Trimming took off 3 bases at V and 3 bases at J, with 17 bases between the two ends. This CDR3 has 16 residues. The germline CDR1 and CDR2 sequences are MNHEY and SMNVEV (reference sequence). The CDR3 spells CASSFRGAGVHTEAFF. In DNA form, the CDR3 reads TGTGCCAGCAGTTTTAGGGGGGCGGGAGTCCACACTGAAGCTTTCTTT.

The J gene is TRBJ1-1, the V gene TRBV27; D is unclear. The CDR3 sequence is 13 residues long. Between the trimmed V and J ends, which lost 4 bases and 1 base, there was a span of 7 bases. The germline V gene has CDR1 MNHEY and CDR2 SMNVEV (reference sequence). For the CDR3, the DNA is TGTGCCAGCAGTTGGTCCAGGAACACTGAAGCTTTCTTT. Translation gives CASSWSRNTEAFF.

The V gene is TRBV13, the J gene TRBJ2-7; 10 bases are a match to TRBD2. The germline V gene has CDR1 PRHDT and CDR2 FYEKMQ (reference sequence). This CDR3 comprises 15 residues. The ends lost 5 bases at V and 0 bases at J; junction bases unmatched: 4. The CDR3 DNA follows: TGTGCCAGCAGCCAGACTAGCGGGCGCTCCTACGAGCAGTACTTC. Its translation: CASSQTSGRSYEQYF.

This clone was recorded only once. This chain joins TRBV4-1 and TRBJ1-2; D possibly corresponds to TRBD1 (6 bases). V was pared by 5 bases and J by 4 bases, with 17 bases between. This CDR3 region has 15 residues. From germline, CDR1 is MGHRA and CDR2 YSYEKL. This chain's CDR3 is CASSFLGAGAYGYTF. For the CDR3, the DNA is TGCGCCAGCAGCTTTTTGGGGGCCGGGGCCTATGGCTACACCTTC.

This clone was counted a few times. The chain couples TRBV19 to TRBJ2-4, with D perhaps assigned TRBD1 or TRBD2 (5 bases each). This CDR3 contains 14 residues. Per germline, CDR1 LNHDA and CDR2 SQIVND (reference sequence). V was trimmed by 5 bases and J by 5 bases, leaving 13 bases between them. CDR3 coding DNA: TGTGCCAGTAGTGAGGGGCAGGGCCAAAACATTCAGTACTTC. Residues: CASSEGQGQNIQYF.

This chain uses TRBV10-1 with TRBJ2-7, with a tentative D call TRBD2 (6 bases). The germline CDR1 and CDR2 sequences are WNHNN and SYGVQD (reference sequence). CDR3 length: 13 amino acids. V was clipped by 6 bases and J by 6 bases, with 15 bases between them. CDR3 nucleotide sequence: TGCGCCAGCAGCGGGACTCCCTTGGGCGAGCAGTACTTC. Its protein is CASSGTPLGEQYF.

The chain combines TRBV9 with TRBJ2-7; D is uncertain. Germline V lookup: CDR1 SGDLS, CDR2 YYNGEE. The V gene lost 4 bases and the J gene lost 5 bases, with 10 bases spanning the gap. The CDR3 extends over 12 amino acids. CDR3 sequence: CASSLTDNEQYF. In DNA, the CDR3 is TGTGCCAGCAGCTTGACGGATAACGAGCAGTACTTC.

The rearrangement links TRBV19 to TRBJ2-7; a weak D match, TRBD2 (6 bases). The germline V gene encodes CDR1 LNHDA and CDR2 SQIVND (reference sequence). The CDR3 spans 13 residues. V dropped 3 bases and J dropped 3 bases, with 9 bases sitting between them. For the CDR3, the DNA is TGTGCCAGTAGTATGGGACTTAACTACGAGCAGTACTTC. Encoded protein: CASSMGLNYEQYF.

For the CDR3, the DNA is TGTGCCAGCCTTCCGACAGGGGGCTTTGAAAAACTGTTTTTT. Translated: CASLPTGGFEKLFF. This sequence joins TRBV6-6 and TRBJ1-4; 10 bases align to TRBD1. The J segment lost 7 bases and the V segment lost 8 bases, leaving 7 bases of the junction unmatched. CDR1 is MNHNY and CDR2 is SVGAGI in the germline V gene (reference sequence). This CDR3 has 14 amino acids.

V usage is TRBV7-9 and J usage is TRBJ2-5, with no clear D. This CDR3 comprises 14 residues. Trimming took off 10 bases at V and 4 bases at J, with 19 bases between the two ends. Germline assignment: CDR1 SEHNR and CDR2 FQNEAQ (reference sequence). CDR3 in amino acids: CATTTTDSGETQYF. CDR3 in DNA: TGTGCCACCACCACGACCGACTCGGGAGAGACCCAGTACTTC.

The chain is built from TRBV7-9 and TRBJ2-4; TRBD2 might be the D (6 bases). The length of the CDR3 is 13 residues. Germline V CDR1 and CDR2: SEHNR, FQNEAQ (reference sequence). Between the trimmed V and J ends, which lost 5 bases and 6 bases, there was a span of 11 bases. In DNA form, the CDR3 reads TGTGCCAGCAGCCCGCGGGAACCAAACATTCAGTACTTC. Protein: CASSPREPNIQYF.

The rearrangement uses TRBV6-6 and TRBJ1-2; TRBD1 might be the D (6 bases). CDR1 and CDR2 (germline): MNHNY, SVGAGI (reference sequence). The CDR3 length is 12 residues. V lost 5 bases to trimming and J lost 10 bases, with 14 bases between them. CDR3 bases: TGTGCCAGCAGTCTTCTTAGGGGGGACTACACCTTC. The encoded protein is CASSLLRGDYTF.

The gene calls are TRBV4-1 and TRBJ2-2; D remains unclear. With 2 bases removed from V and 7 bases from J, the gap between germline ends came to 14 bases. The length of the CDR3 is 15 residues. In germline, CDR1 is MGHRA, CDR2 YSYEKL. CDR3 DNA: TGCGCCAGCAGCCAAATTCCGGCCCCGGGCGGGGAGCTGTTTTTT. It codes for CASSQIPAPGGELFF.